The 16 T cell receptor beta chains below were found in one sample sequenced in a study of human CD8 memory T cell subsets. UMI-labeled 5' RACE was used, and it produced the TCR beta libraries. With the 5' RACE reads reprocessed, TCRdb shows one record per CDR3 protein and no DNA. The sample table includes 5,000 or so distinct CDR3 sequences. The specimen was CD8+ effector memory T cells (TEM) sorted from PBMCs. Subset defined: effector memory CD8 T cells, CCR7- CD45RO+ CD95+. The receptors here all came from a human donor in good health.

This chain uses TRBV2 with TRBJ2-3; TCRdb proposes TRBD1, but this gene call is untestable without DNA. Germline V gene lookup returns CDR1 SNHLY and CDR2 FYNNEI. The length of the CDR3 is 13 residues. CDR3 loop: CASRSGFPDTQYF.

V is TRBV28 and J is TRBJ2-5; TCRdb's D call, TRBD1, is unchecked because there is no DNA. CDR3 length: 14 amino acids. Germline V gene sequence: CDR1 MDHEN, CDR2 SYDVKM. CDR3 in amino acids: CASSLYGRQETQYF.

V gene TRBV6-2 or TRBV6-3 combines with J gene TRBJ2-1; TCRdb lists TRBD2, though no DNA is available to test this call. The CDR3 has 14 residues. Germline values: CDR1 MNHEY, CDR2 SVGEGT. The CDR3 sequence is CAIGTSGEFGEQFF.

Judged by frequency, this clonotype is medium-sized. V and J are TRBV19 and TRBJ2-2. Germline V lookup: CDR1 LNHDA, CDR2 SQIVND (reference sequence). CDR3 length: 15 amino acids. CDR3 residues: CASSPGEFTTGELFF.

Judged by frequency, this clonotype is medium-sized. The J gene is TRBJ2-7, the V gene TRBV20-1; the TCRdb D gene call, TRBD2, has no DNA to confirm it. Germline V gene sequence: CDR1 DFQATT, CDR2 SNEGSKA (reference sequence). The CDR3 loop spans 14 amino acids. The chain's CDR3 is CSARATGTIYEQYF.

The chain carries TRBV11-2 and TRBJ2-5; TCRdb picks TRBD1, but there is no DNA to check that call. The CDR3 runs 16 residues. Germline-derived CDR1 and CDR2 are SGHAT and FQNNGV. CDR3 region: CASSLDSTGYQETQYF.

The chain links TRBV9 to TRBJ2-7. Per germline, CDR1 SGDLS and CDR2 YYNGEE. The CDR3 runs 13 residues. The CDR3 sequence: CASSVQPSYEQYF.

The V and J genes are TRBV7-3 and TRBJ2-5; TCRdb designates TRBD2, a call that cannot be tested without DNA. Germline values: CDR1 SGHTA, CDR2 FQGTGA. This CDR3 has 17 amino acids. CDR3 sequence reads: CASSLGRLADRQETQYF.

The chain recombines TRBV24-1 with TRBJ2-5; the D call from TCRdb, TRBD1, cannot be confirmed without DNA. The germline CDR1 and CDR2 sequences are KGHDR and SFDVKD. The CDR3 consists of 15 residues. This CDR3 is CATSDLSGEVETQYF.

The chain uses TRBV6-2 or TRBV6-3 and TRBJ2-5; TCRdb proposes TRBD2, but this gene call is untestable without DNA. The CDR3 extends over 14 amino acids. Per the germline V gene, CDR1 is MNHEY and CDR2 is SVGEGT. The CDR3 sequence: CASSERGPQETQYF.

Its frequency marks this clonotype as medium-sized. The V call is TRBV6-4, the J call TRBJ2-3. The V gene's germline CDR1 is MRHNA and CDR2 SNTAGT. The CDR3 is 14 amino acids. The CDR3 reads CASSDSLGSDTQYF.

This clonotype shows up as medium-sized by frequency. This rearrangement joins TRBV6-5 to TRBJ2-7; the D call of TRBD1 rests on TCRdb alone, since no DNA is present to check it. The CDR3 is 17 residues long. Germline V gives CDR1 MNHEY, CDR2 SVGAGI. CDR3 residues: CASSYWSETGVGYEQYF.

This rearrangement joins TRBV29-1 to TRBJ2-3; TCRdb's D call of TRBD2 is untestable without DNA. The length of the CDR3 is 15 residues. Germline CDR1 is SQVTM and CDR2 is ANQGSEA. CDR3: CSVVGGLLHTDTQYF.

The gene calls are TRBV12-3 or TRBV12-4 and TRBJ2-3; the TRBD2 assignment by TCRdb is unverifiable without DNA. The CDR3 has 15 amino acids. CDR3: CASSLAPGVTDTQYF.

The chain recombines TRBV15 with TRBJ2-3; TCRdb names TRBD2, which stays unverified in the absence of DNA. Germline assignment: CDR1 LNHNV and CDR2 YYDKDF (reference sequence). This CDR3 is 18 amino acids long. CDR3 sequence reads: CATSRDLSGSPGTDTQYF. The whole variable domain, remainder taken from reference TRBV15 and TRBJ2-3, is DAMVIQNPRYQVTQFGKPVTLSCSQTLNHNVMYWYQQKSSQAPKLLFHYYDKDFNNEADTPDNFQSRRPNTSFCFLDIRSPGLGDTAMYLCATSRDLSGSPGTDTQYFGPGTRLTVL.

J is TRBJ2-3 and V is TRBV4-3; absent DNA, TCRdb's TRBD2 call cannot be checked. CDR1 and CDR2 from the germline V gene are LGHNA and YSLEER. CDR3 length equals 16 residues. This CDR3 is CASSLGPPGDTDTQYF.